Below are 7 T cell receptor beta chains sequenced from a single sample in a study of blood T cells in healthy people across ages. Next came a second PCR, run for roughly 6 to 11 cycles, which used a sample-barcoded 5' primer along with a J-beta primer mix. One entry per CDR3 protein, called by TCRdb with MiXCR from the 5' RACE reads. Of over 500,000 distinct CDR3 sequences listed, 40% to 65% are singletons. The sequenced sample was blood. The receptor set was obtained from a woman aged 80 or over in good health.

This clonotype has a count of ten or more. The chain carries TRBV10-1 and TRBJ2-7; D unclear. V was cut by 2 bases and J by 5 bases, with 16 bases left in between. The germline CDR1 and CDR2 sequences are WNHNN and SYGVQD (reference sequence). This CDR3 has 15 residues. Here the CDR3 DNA reads TGCGCCAGCAGTGAGATTTTAGGGAAGGGCCACGAGCAGTACTTC. Translation: CASSEILGKGHEQYF.

Concerning this clonotype itself: Since a much larger clone is just one base distant, this may be a read error. This chain connects TRBV20-1 to TRBJ2-1; the D gene could be TRBD1 or TRBD2 (6 bases each). The ends were cut back, 0 bases at V and 2 bases at J, with 20 bases in the middle. Germline values: CDR1 DFQATT, CDR2 SNEGSKA (reference sequence). The CDR3 is 18 amino acids. DNA of the CDR3: TGCAGTGCTAGAGATAGGGGGGCCGGGGGCTTCACCTACAATGAGCAGTTCTTC. Residues: CSARDRGAGGFTYNEQFF.

Notes on this clonotype: The junction departs from germline at one end; a sequencing error may be responsible. The V gene is TRBV27, the J gene TRBJ2-3, with 9 bases identical to TRBD1. CDR1 is MNHEY, CDR2 SMNVEV, per germline (reference sequence). This CDR3 spans 15 amino acids. The CDR3 bases are TGTGCCAGCAGTTTAATGGGACAGGGTTCAGACACGCAGTATTTT. This sequence encodes CASSLMGQGSDTQYF.

This clonotype was counted a few times. The chain uses TRBV20-1 and TRBJ1-6; D not resolved. Trimming took 3 bases from V and 0 from J, leaving 6 bases between them. The V gene's germline CDR1 is DFQATT and CDR2 SNEGSKA (reference sequence). The CDR3 totals 14 residues. The CDR3 reads CSARGNSYNSPLHF. For the CDR3, the DNA is TGCAGTGCTAGGGGCAACTCCTATAATTCACCCCTCCACTTT.

The chain is built from TRBV6-5 and TRBJ1-2; D ambiguous. The V and J ends lost 0 bases and 4 bases respectively, with 15 bases between them. The CDR3 consists of 16 residues. Germline V gives CDR1 MNHEY, CDR2 SVGAGI. The CDR3 is CASSYSINQRSYGYTF. The CDR3 coding sequence is TGTGCCAGCAGTTACTCGATTAATCAGAGAAGCTATGGCTACACCTTC.

The table lists this clonotype with many counts. The junction and the germline gene differ at one end; a read error may be behind it. As DNA, the CDR3 is TGCGCCAGCAGCTTGGGAACAGGAAATCAGCCCCAGCATTTT. Its translation is CASSLGTGNQPQHF. V usage is TRBV7-9 and J usage is TRBJ1-5, with TRBD1 as a possible D gene (5 bases). This CDR3 has 14 residues. Germline V gives CDR1 SEHNR, CDR2 FQNEAQ (reference sequence).

This chain joins TRBV20-1 and TRBJ2-1; 11 nucleotides align to TRBD2. The germline V gene encodes CDR1 DFQATT and CDR2 SNEGSKA (reference sequence). The CDR3 runs 15 residues. The V segment lost 3 bases and the J segment 4 bases; nucleotides outside the gene matches: 5. This CDR3 reads CSASGGTSGYNEQFF. The CDR3 DNA follows: TGCAGTGCTAGTGGGGGGACTAGCGGTTACAATGAGCAGTTCTTC.